This TCR beta chain is drawn from a study of graft-versus-host responses after intestinal transplantation. Clones were sequenced by immunoSEQ multiplex PCR, and TCRdb holds only the in-frame ones, with some missing. Among some 90,000 clones listed, approximately 92% were seen once. On this clone: Its target is not known.

Germline CDR1 reads MNHEY; CDR2 reads SMNVEV (reference sequence). Trimming removed 5 bases at V and 7 bases at J, with 18 bases between. The CDR3 loop spans 16 amino acids. V and J are TRBV27 and TRBJ1-6; possible D gene TRBD1, 5 bases. This sequence originates from a human donor who received an intestinal transplant. Sequencing was performed on unstimulated CD8+ T cells sorted from spleen or lymph node cells, taken before intestinal transplant. CDR3 residues: CASSPGPGGGNSPLHF. CDR3 in DNA: TGTGCCAGCAGTCCAGGACCTGGGGGGGGGAATTCACCCCTCCACTTT.